The 13 T cell receptor beta chains below were found in one sample sequenced in a study of cytomegalovirus exposure and HLA in healthy donors. The PCR ran on 60 Vbeta and 13 Jbeta primers. Profiling relied on immunoSEQ multiplex PCR, and the TCRdb table lists in-frame clones only, not all of them. The table records roughly 170,000 clones, about 65% of them present only once. The sequenced sample consisted of PBMCs. The receptor source for this set is a girl aged 5 to 17 in good health and CMV-seronegative.

The rearrangement joins TRBV19 to TRBJ1-1; tentative D call: TRBD1 (6 bases). The CDR3 totals 15 residues. V dropped 2 bases and J dropped 3 bases, with 13 bases sitting between them. Germline V gene sequence: CDR1 LNHDA, CDR2 SQIVND (reference sequence). The CDR3 reads CASSISGTPDTEAFF. Here the CDR3 DNA reads TGTGCCAGTAGTATATCGGGGACACCAGACACTGAAGCTTTCTTT.

Only a few counts were recorded for this clone. The rearrangement uses TRBV7-6 and TRBJ2-6; 7 bases map to TRBD1. Germline V lookup: CDR1 SGHVS, CDR2 FNYEAQ. The CDR3 contains 20 residues. V lost 5 bases to trimming and J lost 0 bases; unmatched junction nucleotides: 16. CDR3 bases: TGTGCCAGCAGCCCTGATGCCGACAGGGTAGGGACCTCTGGGGCCAACGTCCTGACTTTC. Protein: CASSPDADRVGTSGANVLTF.

This chain links TRBV27 with TRBJ1-2; the match to TRBD1 covers 8 bases. The trim removed 8 bases at V and 4 bases at J, leaving 21 bases unmatched. The V gene's germline CDR1 is MNHEY and CDR2 SMNVEV (reference sequence). The CDR3 has 18 residues. CDR3 residues: CASVPAQGAQGGFYGYTF. CDR3 DNA sequence: TGTGCCAGCGTACCCGCGCAGGGGGCGCAAGGGGGCTTCTATGGCTACACCTTC.

The V and J genes are TRBV6-5 and TRBJ1-2, with D uncertain. Germline CDR1 MNHEY, CDR2 SVGAGI. V lost 5 bases and J 4 bases, leaving 8 bases between the germline ends. The CDR3 is 12 residues long. The CDR3 spells CASSQHSYGYTF. The CDR3 DNA sequence: TGTGCCAGCAGTCAACACAGCTATGGCTACACCTTC.

This rearrangement joins TRBV7-9 to TRBJ2-5; 8 nucleotides align to TRBD1. The junction had 8 bases not matched to a gene; V was cut back by 5 bases and J by 6 bases. From germline, CDR1 is SEHNR and CDR2 FQNEAQ (reference sequence). The CDR3 sequence is 14 residues long. This CDR3 is CASSDRGGGKTQYF. Here the CDR3 DNA reads TGTGCCAGCAGCGACAGGGGTGGCGGAAAGACCCAGTACTTC. Based on the CDR3 plus reference TRBV7-9 and TRBJ2-5, the full variable domain is DTGVSQNPRHKITKRGQNVTFRCDPISEHNRLYWYRQTLGQGPEFLTYFQNEAQLEKSRLLSDRFSAERPKGSFSTLEIQRTEQGDSAMYLCASSDRGGGKTQYFGPGTRLLVL.

V usage is TRBV29-1 and J usage is TRBJ1-3, with D uncertain. The CDR3 extends over 15 amino acids. From germline, CDR1 is SQVTM and CDR2 ANQGSEA. V dropped 2 bases and J dropped 0 bases, with 11 bases sitting between them. This chain's CDR3 is CSVEFGSSSGNTIYF. The CDR3 nucleotides read TGCAGCGTTGAATTCGGTAGTTCCTCTGGAAACACCATATATTTT.

The CDR3 nucleotides read TGCGCCAGCAGCTTCGTACCCGCGGACACCGGGGAGCTGTTTTTT. Translated, it gives CASSFVPADTGELFF. V usage is TRBV5-1 and J usage is TRBJ2-2; no clear D gene. Germline V gene lookup returns CDR1 SGHRS and CDR2 YFSETQ. The CDR3 sequence is 15 residues long. V lost 2 bases to trimming and J lost 3 bases, with 11 bases between them. The whole variable domain, filled in from reference TRBV5-1 and TRBJ2-2, reads KAGVTQTPRYLIKTRGQQVTLSCSPISGHRSVSWYQQTPGQGLQFLFEYFSETQRNKGNFPGRFSGRQFSNSRSEMNVSTLELGDSALYLCASSFVPADTGELFFGEGSRLTVL.

V is TRBV25-1 and J is TRBJ2-5, with D maybe TRBD1 (5 bases). Judging by the DNA end, TRBJ2-7 fits better; the J call may be wrong. Germline loops: CDR1 MGHDK, CDR2 SYGVNS. This CDR3 region has 16 residues. CDR3 protein: CASSDLGLLGGYEQYF. The CDR3, as DNA: TGTGCCAGCAGTGATTTGGGGCTCTTAGGCGGCTACGAGCAGTACTTC.

This clone was recorded a few times. The genes are TRBV7-8 and TRBJ1-1; possibly TRBD1 for D (6 bases). The CDR3 totals 15 residues. Germline V gene data show CDR1 as SGHVS and CDR2 as FQNEAQ. V lost 6 bases and J lost 1, with 15 bases in between. The CDR3 protein is CASRISRTANTEAFF. The DNA of the CDR3 is TGTGCCAGCAGGATCTCACGGACAGCGAACACTGAAGCTTTCTTT.

The genes are TRBV19 and TRBJ2-7; TRBD1 matches at 7 bases. Germline V CDR1 and CDR2: LNHDA, SQIVND (reference sequence). The CDR3 consists of 14 residues. V shed 5 bases and J 2 bases; nucleotides not matched to a gene: 6. CDR3 in amino acids: CASSPRTGAYEQYF. CDR3 sequence (DNA): TGTGCCAGTAGTCCGCGGACAGGAGCCTACGAGCAGTACTTC.

The J gene is TRBJ2-7, the V gene TRBV11-2; D not certain. The CDR3 is made up of 15 amino acids. The ends were cut back, 5 bases at V and 0 bases at J, with 14 bases in the middle. From germline, CDR1 is SGHAT and CDR2 FQNNGV. The chain's CDR3 is CASSPPASSSYEQYF. CDR3 sequence (DNA): TGTGCCAGCAGCCCCCCCGCGTCGAGCTCCTACGAGCAGTACTTC. The whole variable domain, filled in from reference TRBV11-2 and TRBJ2-7, reads EAGVAQSPRYKIIEKRQSVAFWCNPISGHATLYWYQQILGQGPKLLIQFQNNGVVDDSQLPKDRFSAERLKGVDSTLKIQPAKLEDSAVYLCASSPPASSSYEQYFGPGTRLTVT.

The chain recombines TRBV5-1 with TRBJ1-1, with D perhaps TRBD1 (6 bases). V shed 4 bases and J shed 7 bases, with 20 bases lying between them. Germline CDR1 SGHRS, CDR2 YFSETQ. The CDR3 totals 15 residues. The CDR3 coding sequence is TGCGCCAGCAGCCCCCGACAGGCCGCGGCCATTGAAGCTTTCTTT. It yields the protein CASSPRQAAAIEAFF.

The V call is TRBV7-8, the J call TRBJ2-3; tentatively, D is TRBD1 (5 bases). There are 12 residues in the CDR3. V was trimmed by 2 bases and J by 6 bases, leaving 6 bases between them. Germline values: CDR1 SGHVS, CDR2 FQNEAQ. For the CDR3, the DNA is TGTGCCAGCAGCTTAAAGGGGGATACGCAGTATTTT. Translated: CASSLKGDTQYF. Looking up the rest from reference TRBV7-8 and TRBJ2-3 gives the full variable domain: GAGVSQSPRYKVAKRGQDVALRCDPISGHVSLFWYQQALGQGPEFLTYFQNEAQLDKSGLPSDRFFAERPEGSVSTLKIQRTQQEDSAVYLCASSLKGDTQYFGPGTRLTVL.